Described below is a single T cell receptor beta chain sequence and its context. What it binds is not known. Other DNA variants within this sample encode the same CDR3. Though probably carrying unrecorded immune exposures, donors were nominally healthy at sampling. The germline V gene has CDR1 MDHEN and CDR2 SYDVKM. The V end was cut by 5 bases, the J end by 0 bases, with 11 bases between. The CDR3 runs to 15 residues. These data come from a study of cytomegalovirus exposure and HLA in healthy donors. The PCR had 60 Vbeta and 13 Jbeta primers. Some clones are missing from TCRdb's copy, which holds only in-frame ones; the method was immunoSEQ multiplex PCR. The data hold 160,000 or so clones, with 80% observed a single time. Broader study findings: Some V segments could not be told apart, so they were left out, TRBV6-2 and TRBV6-3 among them. Later analysis identified several of the most significant clusters that appeared linked to common viral pathogens.

V and J are TRBV28 and TRBJ1-5, with D perhaps matching TRBD1 (5 bases). The receptor comes from a woman aged 45-65 years in good health and CMV-seronegative. The sequencing sample was made of PBMCs. CDR3 amino acids: CASSPPGYSNQPQHF. The CDR3 nucleotides read TGTGCCAGCAGTCCCCCAGGGTATAGCAATCAGCCCCAGCATTTT.